The rows below give T cell receptor beta chains drawn from one sample of a study of T cell responses to AZD1222 COVID-19 vaccine. Measured with immunoSEQ multiplex PCR; TCRdb has only the in-frame clones, and not every one. The sample yields approximately 170,000 clones, 85% to 95% seen once. This material consisted of peripheral blood, taken 28 days after the second AZD1222 dose. These TCRs come from an adult who received the AZD1222 COVID-19 vaccine. Each CDR3 is given with its conserved first and last residue. The D gene is left open where the match is weak. Size values are once, few and many counts, or a class for expanded clones, and some rows have none.

abundance	v_gene	d_gene	j_gene	CDR3nt	CDR3aa
once	TRBV19	TRBD1	TRBJ1-5	TGTGCCAGTAGGCTACAGGGGGCGAGCAATCAGCCCCAGCATTTT	CASRLQGASNQPQHF
NA	TRBV19	TRBD1	TRBJ1-1	TGTGCCAGTAGTGACAGGGGAGGAGAAGCTTTCTTT	CASSDRGGEAFF
NA	TRBV7-2	NA	TRBJ1-5	TGTGCCAGCAGCTTACAACCCCTACCGAATCAGCCCCAGCATTTT	CASSLQPLPNQPQHF
NA	TRBV5-1	NA	TRBJ2-1	TGCGCCAGCAGCTTCAGGGTCCACCAATACAATGAGCAGTTCTTC	CASSFRVHQYNEQFF
NA	TRBV2	NA	TRBJ1-4	TGTGCCAGCAGTCCCAGGGAAGGGGAAAAACTGTTTTTT	CASSPREGEKLFF
NA	TRBV7-2	NA	TRBJ1-1	TGTGCCAGCAGCCCGACGCCGGGGGGAGACACTGAAGCTTTCTTT	CASSPTPGGDTEAFF
NA	TRBV6-1	NA	TRBJ1-2	TGTGCCAGCAGTGAAGCCGGGACTCTAAGGGGCTACACCTTC	CASSEAGTLRGYTF
NA	TRBV4-3	NA	TRBJ2-7	TGCGCCAGCAGCTCTACGGCGCCCATCTACGAGCAGTACTTC	CASSSTAPIYEQYF
NA	TRBV20-1	NA	TRBJ1-2	TGCAGTGCCGAGAAGCGGGGCTACACCTTC	CSAEKRGYTF
NA	TRBV2	NA	TRBJ2-7	TGTGCCAGCAGCCAGGGGAGGGCCTACGAGCAGTACTTC	CASSQGRAYEQYF
NA	TRBV6-6	NA	TRBJ2-3	TGTGCCAGCAGTCCCCTGACAGGAGAGACAGATACGCAGTATTTT	CASSPLTGETDTQYF
NA	TRBV18	NA	TRBJ2-4	TGTGCCAGCTCACCGCTCGGGAAAAGGAACATTCAGTACTTC	CASSPLGKRNIQYF
few	TRBV12-3/TRBV12-4	TRBD1	TRBJ2-1	TGTGCCAGCAGCCTACAGGGGGCCAATGAGCAGTTCTTC	CASSLQGANEQFF
NA	TRBV5-1	NA	TRBJ1-1	TGCGCCAGCAGCTTGTCCAGGGTGGATGAAGCTTTCTTT	CASSLSRVDEAFF
once	TRBV18	NA	TRBJ1-4	TGTGCCAGCTCACCACCGGCCCTAGTTCACGAAAAACTGTTTTTT	CASSPPALVHEKLFF
NA	TRBV6-4	NA	TRBJ2-7	TGTGCCAGCGTCACTAGCTCCTCCTCCTACGAGCAGTACTTC	CASVTSSSSYEQYF
NA	TRBV7-3	TRBD1	TRBJ1-1	TGTGCCAGCAGCTCGACACCGGGACAGGGTCCGGTGGGGAAGACTGAAGCTTTCTTT	CASSSTPGQGPVGKTEAFF
NA	TRBV2	NA	TRBJ2-5	TGTGCCAGCAGTGAAGAGTTAGGGGAGACCCAGTACTTC	CASSEELGETQYF
NA	TRBV18	TRBD2	TRBJ2-1	TGTGCCAGCTCACCACCGGGACTAGTCTTCAATGAGCAGTTCTTC	CASSPPGLVFNEQFF
few	TRBV7-2	NA	TRBJ2-2	TGTGCCAGCAGCTTCCTCCTTACCGGGGAGCTGTTTTTT	CASSFLLTGELFF
NA	TRBV3-1/TRBV3-2	TRBD2	TRBJ2-3	TGTGCCAGCAGCCAAGAGGCTAGCGGGAGGTGGGGCACAGATACGCAGTATTTT	CASSQEASGRWGTDTQYF
NA	TRBV27	NA	TRBJ1-6	TGTGCCAGCATCCGAGCCCAGGGTAATTCACCCCTCCACTTT	CASIRAQGNSPLHF
NA	TRBV20-1	TRBD2	TRBJ2-7	TGCAGTGCTAGTGGACTAGCGGGACGGTTCAACGAGCAGTACTTC	CSASGLAGRFNEQYF
NA	TRBV7-9	TRBD2	TRBJ2-7	TGTGCCAGCACCAAGACTAGCGGGAGGGCCTCGAGCTACGAGCAGTACTTC	CASTKTSGRASSYEQYF
NA	TRBV27	NA	TRBJ2-7	TGTGCCAGCATGGGACCGCCAGACGAGCAGTACTTC	CASMGPPDEQYF
NA	TRBV18	NA	TRBJ1-4	TGTGCCAGCTCACCACAGGGGACTAATGAAAAACTGTTTTTT	CASSPQGTNEKLFF
NA	TRBV6-1	NA	TRBJ2-2	TGTGCCAGCAGTGAATTTGGGTCCGGGGAGCTGTTTTTT	CASSEFGSGELFF
once	TRBV2	TRBD2	TRBJ2-1	TGTGCCAGCAGTGAAGCGTCTCTAGCGGGAAATCTGGGGTTCTTC	CASSEASLAGNLGFF
once	TRBV7-9	NA	TRBJ2-3	TGTGCCAGCAGCTCGGGGGACTTCGCTAGCACAGATACGCAGTATTTT	CASSSGDFASTDTQYF
NA	TRBV19	NA	TRBJ1-5	TGTGCCAGTAGTAGCCAGCCCAATCAGCCCCAGCATTTT	CASSSQPNQPQHF
NA	TRBV23-1	NA	TRBJ1-1	TGCGCCAGCAGTCACCCGCCGAATCCTAGGTGGGGGGGCAACACTGAAGCTTTCTTT	CASSHPPNPRWGGNTEAFF
NA	TRBV19	NA	TRBJ2-3	TGTGCCAGTACCCTCCAGGGAGGAGATACGCAGTATTTT	CASTLQGGDTQYF
NA	TRBV15	NA	TRBJ2-1	TGTGCCACCAGCAGAGTACCCCCCAGGCTAGCGAGAGACCAGCAGTTCTTC	CATSRVPPRLARDQQFF
NA	TRBV19	NA	TRBJ1-5	TGTGCCAGTAGTACTTCCGGGACCTCCTTTCAGCCCCAGCATTTT	CASSTSGTSFQPQHF
NA	TRBV7-9	TRBD2	TRBJ2-7	TGTGCCAGCAGCCCAGAAGGGTGGGCGACTAGCGGGATTCCCTACGAGCAGTACTTC	CASSPEGWATSGIPYEQYF
NA	TRBV5-5	TRBD2	TRBJ2-7	TGTGCCAGCAGCTTGGGACTAGCGGGCAATTACGAGCAGTACTTC	CASSLGLAGNYEQYF
NA	TRBV28	NA	TRBJ1-6	TGTGCCAGCAGAGCAGGGTCCAAGGCCTATAATTCACCCCTCCACTTT	CASRAGSKAYNSPLHF
NA	TRBV27	NA	TRBJ1-5	TGTGCCAGCAGTGACTTTAGCAATCAGCCCCAGCATTTT	CASSDFSNQPQHF
NA	TRBV7-9	NA	TRBJ2-7	TGTGCCAGCAGCTTTGGTCTAGATGGGTCCTACGAGCAGTACTTC	CASSFGLDGSYEQYF
NA	TRBV9	NA	TRBJ1-5	TGTGCCAGCAGCGTAGGGGGGGGGATCCAGCCCCAGCATTTT	CASSVGGGIQPQHF
NA	TRBV19	NA	TRBJ1-5	TGTGCCAGTAGTAAAAACAATCAGCCCCAGCATTTT	CASSKNNQPQHF
NA	TRBV5-4	TRBD2	TRBJ2-7	TGTGCCAGCAGCTCTCCTACTAGCGGGAGGAACGAGCAGTACTTC	CASSSPTSGRNEQYF
NA	TRBV19	TRBD1	TRBJ1-5	TGTGCCAGTAGTGCTCCCGAGGGGACAGCTAGCAATCAGCCCCAGCATTTT	CASSAPEGTASNQPQHF
NA	TRBV5-4	TRBD1	TRBJ2-7	TGTGCCAGCAGCTTGAGACAGGGGGGCGAGCAGTACTTC	CASSLRQGGEQYF
NA	TRBV28	NA	TRBJ1-1	TGTGCCAGCAGTCCTCGAGAACCCGTGGGCTTTGAAGCTTTCTTT	CASSPREPVGFEAFF